These 22 T cell receptor beta chains were sequenced from one sample in a study of CD8+ T cells in alopecia areata. Regarding treatment: oral pan-JAK inhibitor, 5-10 mg twice daily. The authors extracted RNA and reverse transcribed it into cDNA as the sequencing template. TCRdb's table, derived via immunoSEQ multiplex PCR, lists solely in-frame clones and lacks some. The profile covers 110,000 to 150,000 clones, with 70% to 90% appearing a single time and about 12% taken by the ten largest. Sequencing used CD8+ T cells sorted from blood, obtained at week 4, from a patient treated with tofacitinib. The receptors here all came from a human donor with alopecia areata.

This clone has more than one count but fewer than ten. The chain recombines TRBV4-1 with TRBJ2-1, with TRBD2 as a possible D gene (6 bases). This CDR3 comprises 16 residues. From germline, CDR1 is MGHRA and CDR2 YSYEKL. Trimming left V 5 bases short and J 10 bases short, with 24 bases between. This CDR3 is CASSYYRDSNPREQFF. The CDR3 DNA reads as TGCGCCAGCAGCTATTACCGGGACTCCAACCCCCGGGAGCAGTTCTTC.

The chain links TRBV7-9 to TRBJ1-5; no clear D. Between the trimmed V and J ends, which lost 1 base and 3 bases, there was a span of 10 bases. This CDR3 comprises 15 residues. Germline V gene lookup returns CDR1 SEHNR and CDR2 FQNEAQ (reference sequence). The CDR3 protein is CASSLEGFPNQPQHF. CDR3 nucleotide sequence: TGTGCCAGCAGCTTAGAAGGGTTTCCCAATCAGCCCCAGCATTTT.

This sequence joins TRBV27 and TRBJ2-7; D ambiguous. The CDR3 is 13 amino acids. The germline V gene has CDR1 MNHEY and CDR2 SMNVEV (reference sequence). V was cut by 6 bases and J by 5 bases, with 14 bases left in between. The CDR3 bases are TGTGCCAGCAGACTAAGTTTAGGGAACGAGCAGTACTTC. Translated, it gives CASRLSLGNEQYF.

This clone has more than one count but fewer than ten. The chain carries TRBV7-9 and TRBJ2-3; D may be TRBD2 (6 bases). Per the germline V gene, CDR1 is SEHNR and CDR2 is FQNEAQ (reference sequence). Trimming shortened V by 1 base and J by 7 bases, and 12 bases separated the two germline ends. There are 14 residues in the CDR3. CDR3 in amino acids: CASSLEGGSHTQYF. The CDR3 nucleotides read TGTGCCAGCAGCTTAGAGGGAGGTTCCCATACGCAGTATTTT.

This clone occurred once. The chain joins TRBV4-1 to TRBJ2-2; perhaps TRBD2 as D (6 bases). With 1 base removed from V and 4 bases from J, the gap between germline ends came to 13 bases. In germline, CDR1 is MGHRA, CDR2 YSYEKL. The CDR3 loop spans 16 amino acids. The CDR3 loop reads CASSQGPAGSTGELFF. CDR3 sequence (DNA): TGCGCCAGCAGCCAAGGTCCCGCCGGGAGCACCGGGGAGCTGTTTTTT.

The chain is built from TRBV28 and TRBJ2-7; D might be TRBD1 or TRBD2, each matching 5 bases. The CDR3 is 16 residues long. Germline loops: CDR1 MDHEN, CDR2 SYDVKM. Trimming shortened V by 4 bases and J by 2 bases, and 18 bases separated the two germline ends. CDR3 in DNA: TGTGCCAGCAGTTATGACTCCGGGACCGGCACCTACGAGCAGTACTTC. It yields the protein CASSYDSGTGTYEQYF.

The J gene is TRBJ2-3, the V gene TRBV5-4; D is uncertain. The germline V and J ends were trimmed by 5 bases and 6 bases, with 10 bases remaining between them. From germline, CDR1 is SGHNT and CDR2 YYREEE (reference sequence). The CDR3 contains 12 residues. CDR3 in amino acids: CASSLASDTQYF. The CDR3, as DNA: TGTGCCAGCAGTTTAGCATCTGATACGCAGTATTTT. The entire variable domain, with the rest obtained from reference TRBV5-4 and TRBJ2-3, is as follows: ETGVTQSPTHLIKTRGQQVTLRCSSQSGHNTVSWYQQALGQGPQFIFQYYREEENGRGNFPPRFSGLQFPNYSSELNVNALELDDSALYLCASSLASDTQYFGPGTRLTVL.

The V gene is TRBV27, the J gene TRBJ2-7; the D is unclear. The CDR3 totals 15 residues. V gave up 4 bases and J gave up 3 bases, with 16 bases separating them. CDR1 is MNHEY, CDR2 SMNVEV, per germline (reference sequence). CDR3 protein: CASSYSLAADYEQYF. DNA of the CDR3: TGTGCCAGCAGTTATTCTCTTGCGGCAGACTACGAGCAGTACTTC.

This clone was seen a single time. CDR3 protein: CASSPRTGTDTQYF. CDR3 DNA sequence: TGTGCCAGCAGCCCAAGGACGGGAACAGATACGCAGTATTTT. The chain is built from TRBV9 and TRBJ2-3, with D possibly TRBD2 on 5 matching bases. Germline CDR1 is SGDLS and CDR2 is YYNGEE. Trimming shortened V by 4 bases and J by 3 bases, and 12 bases separated the two germline ends. This CDR3 region has 14 residues. Full variable domain (missing parts from reference TRBV9 and TRBJ2-3): DSGVTQTPKHLITATGQRVTLRCSPRSGDLSVYWYQQSLDQGLQFLIQYYNGEERAKGNILERFSAQQFPDLHSELNLSSLELGDSALYFCASSPRTGTDTQYFGPGTRLTVL.

This clone was picked up a small number of times. The chain uses TRBV7-9 and TRBJ2-7; D is uncertain. CDR3 length: 13 amino acids. The V gene lost 7 bases and the J gene lost 0 bases, with 10 bases spanning the gap. CDR1 SEHNR and CDR2 FQNEAQ come from the germline V gene (reference sequence). CDR3 coding DNA: TGTGCCAGCATAAAAATAAGCTCCTACGAGCAGTACTTC. This sequence encodes CASIKISSYEQYF. Full variable domain (remainder filled in from reference TRBV7-9 and TRBJ2-7): DTGVSQNPRHKITKRGQNVTFRCDPISEHNRLYWYRQTLGQGPEFLTYFQNEAQLEKSRLLSDRFSAERPKGSFSTLEIQRTEQGDSAMYLCASIKISSYEQYFGPGTRLTVT.

This chain uses TRBV29-1 with TRBJ2-7; a weak D match, TRBD1 (6 bases). The CDR3 is 16 residues long. V shed 2 bases and J shed 2 bases, with 19 bases lying between them. Germline V CDR1 and CDR2: SQVTM, ANQGSEA. The CDR3 bases are TGCAGCGTTGAACTCCCGGTCCAGGGACAAACCTACGAGCAGTACTTC. Its protein is CSVELPVQGQTYEQYF.

The chain combines TRBV5-7 with TRBJ2-5; a possible D gene is TRBD1 (5 bases). TRBV5-7 is assigned to the ORF class and has an uncertain function. Trimming removed 1 base from V and 1 base from J, with 8 bases in between. The CDR3 loop spans 14 amino acids. The CDR3 sequence is CASSLMTAQETQYF. The DNA for the CDR3 is TGTGCCAGCAGCTTGATGACAGCCCAAGAGACCCAGTACTTC.

The V and J genes are TRBV29-1 and TRBJ2-3; 9 bases line up with TRBD1. In germline, CDR1 is SQVTM, CDR2 ANQGSEA. Unmatched junction bases numbered 5, after V lost 1 base and J lost 3 bases. The CDR3 loop spans 15 amino acids. CDR3 in DNA: TGCAGCGTTGAAGGACAGGGGGGGATGACAGATACGCAGTATTTT. It specifies CSVEGQGGMTDTQYF.

The V gene is TRBV5-4, the J gene TRBJ1-1; possibly TRBD1 for D (5 bases). V lost 4 bases and J lost 1, with 11 bases in between. The length of the CDR3 is 14 residues. From germline, CDR1 is SGHNT and CDR2 YYREEE (reference sequence). The CDR3, as DNA: TGTGCCAGCAGCGGGGGACCGGGGAACACTGAAGCTTTCTTT. It codes for CASSGGPGNTEAFF.

This chain joins TRBV27 and TRBJ2-7; TRBD1 matches 8 bases. The CDR3 contains 13 residues. Germline values: CDR1 MNHEY, CDR2 SMNVEV (reference sequence). V trimming: 9 bases; J trimming: 3 bases; junction bases outside the gene matches: 7. CDR3 DNA sequence: TGTGCCAGTATCGGACAGGGTAGCTACGAGCAGTACTTC. The encoded protein is CASIGQGSYEQYF.

The chain has TRBV5-1 and TRBJ2-7, with no clear D. CDR1 and CDR2 from the germline V gene are SGHRS and YFSETQ. V shed 7 bases and J shed 1 base, with 18 bases lying between them. There are 15 residues in the CDR3. CDR3 bases: TGCGCCAGCCAAGTCGGACCTCAAACTTCCTACGAGCAGTACTTC. Its protein product is CASQVGPQTSYEQYF.

The V gene is TRBV27, the J gene TRBJ2-3; D call uncertain. The CDR3 is 14 residues long. CDR1 and CDR2 from the germline V gene are MNHEY and SMNVEV (reference sequence). V lost 6 bases to trimming and J lost 6 bases, with 16 bases between them. The CDR3 DNA sequence: TGTGCCAGCAGCCCGACCAGCACACCCGATACGCAGTATTTT. Encoded protein: CASSPTSTPDTQYF.

The chain is built from TRBV5-4 and TRBJ1-2; tentatively, D is TRBD1 (5 bases). V was cut by 3 bases and J by 5 bases, with 17 bases left in between. CDR1 and CDR2 (germline): SGHNT, YYREEE (reference sequence). The CDR3 is 15 amino acids. The CDR3 reads CASSSLTGTDYGYTF. The CDR3 DNA reads TGTGCCAGCAGCTCCCTGACCGGGACGGATTATGGCTACACCTTC.

This clone was observed a few times. The rearrangement joins TRBV7-8 to TRBJ2-7; possibly TRBD1 for D (5 bases). The length of the CDR3 is 19 residues. Deletions cut 2 bases from V and 4 bases from J, with 27 bases between. Per germline, CDR1 SGHVS and CDR2 FQNEAQ. The CDR3 sequence: CASSLYLGSVKEGEYEQYF. The CDR3 nucleotides are TGTGCCAGCAGCTTATATCTAGGGTCGGTTAAGGAAGGGGAATACGAGCAGTACTTC.

This chain joins TRBV2 and TRBJ2-7; no reliable D call. From germline, CDR1 is SNHLY and CDR2 FYNNEI. V was trimmed by 3 bases and J by 2 bases, leaving 17 bases between them. The CDR3 runs to 16 residues. This CDR3 reads CASSDIRQPTAYEQYF. The CDR3 DNA follows: TGTGCCAGCAGTGATATTAGGCAGCCAACTGCCTACGAGCAGTACTTC.

This sequence joins TRBV7-9 and TRBJ1-1, with D maybe TRBD1 (6 bases). Germline CDR1 is SEHNR and CDR2 is FQNEAQ (reference sequence). V lost 5 bases and J 1 base, leaving 8 bases between the germline ends. The CDR3 consists of 13 residues. Here the CDR3 reads CASSIQGNTEAFF. The CDR3 region has the DNA TGTGCCAGCAGCATACAGGGGAACACTGAAGCTTTCTTT.

The chain recombines TRBV23-1 with TRBJ2-3, with D perhaps TRBD1 (6 bases). TRBV23-1 has ORF status, its function being uncertain. Between the trimmed V and J ends, which lost 6 bases and 2 bases, there was a span of 18 bases. This CDR3 spans 16 amino acids. This chain's CDR3 is CASRQRTVPFTDTQYF. DNA of the CDR3: TGCGCCAGCAGACAGCGGACAGTGCCCTTCACAGATACGCAGTATTTT.